Listed here are 8 T cell receptor beta chains from one sample, sequenced in a study of shared clonotypes between healthy human individuals. The method was immunoSEQ multiplex PCR; TCRdb's version includes in-frame clones alone and lacks a portion of them. The sample consists of some 2,000,000 clones, almost 96% of them appearing once. The sample was naive CD4+ T cells sorted from blood. Subset given: CD45RA+ positively selected. These receptors were taken from a man between 18 and 35 years old in good health.

The chain has TRBV5-4 and TRBJ1-2; D call uncertain. The CDR3 runs 16 residues. Between the trimmed V and J ends, which lost 0 bases and 2 bases, there was a span of 14 bases. Germline V CDR1 and CDR2: SGHNT, YYREEE (reference sequence). In DNA, the CDR3 is TGTGCCAGCAGCTTGGCCCGGCGAACATCCAACTATGGCTACACCTTC. Translated: CASSLARRTSNYGYTF.

This rearrangement joins TRBV7-2 to TRBJ1-1, with a tentative D call TRBD1 (6 bases). CDR3 length: 14 amino acids. Germline V gives CDR1 SGHTA, CDR2 FQGNSA. V gave up 2 bases and J gave up 1 base, with 8 bases separating them. CDR3 sequence: CASSLSGQNTEAFF. Written as DNA, the CDR3 is TGTGCCAGCAGCTTATCGGGACAGAACACTGAAGCTTTCTTT.

CDR3 residues: CASSDGTSGGPTDTQYF. CDR3 bases: TGTGCCAGCAGCGATGGGACTAGCGGGGGACCCACAGATACGCAGTATTTT. The genes are TRBV5-4 and TRBJ2-3; 14 bases are shared with TRBD2. The CDR3 is 17 amino acids. CDR1 is SGHNT, CDR2 YYREEE, per germline (reference sequence). V lost 4 bases to trimming and J lost 2 bases; unmatched junction nucleotides: 6.

This clone was found once. The CDR3 DNA is TGTGCCAGCAGCTATCGTAGGACTAGCGGGAGAGCGCGACAAGAGACCCAGTACTTC. Residues: CASSYRRTSGRARQETQYF. The J gene is TRBJ2-5, the V gene TRBV11-2; 13 nucleotides align to TRBD2. The ends lost 4 bases at V and 2 bases at J; junction bases unmatched: 13. CDR1 and CDR2 from the germline V gene are SGHAT and FQNNGV. The CDR3 length is 19 residues.

The chain carries TRBV7-3 and TRBJ2-1; 9 bases fit TRBD2. V dropped 5 bases and J dropped 8; count of bases not matched to a gene: 10. There are 15 residues in the CDR3. CDR1 SGHTA and CDR2 FQGTGA come from the germline V gene. The CDR3 coding sequence is TGTGCCAGCAGCGATACCCGTAGCGGGGGATATGAGCAGTTCTTC. Residues: CASSDTRSGGYEQFF.

Comments on this clone: The sample holds other DNA sequences that translate to the same CDR3. V and J are TRBV5-4 and TRBJ2-7; D is possibly TRBD1 (7 bases). The CDR3 runs 15 residues. V shed 0 bases and J shed 2 bases, with 12 bases lying between them. The germline V gene has CDR1 SGHNT and CDR2 YYREEE (reference sequence). Here the CDR3 DNA reads TGTGCCAGCAGCTTGGGACAGGGAGGAGCCTACGAGCAGTACTTC. The encoded protein is CASSLGQGGAYEQYF. Filled out from reference TRBV5-4 and TRBJ2-7, the complete variable domain reads ETGVTQSPTHLIKTRGQQVTLRCSSQSGHNTVSWYQQALGQGPQFIFQYYREEENGRGNFPPRFSGLQFPNYSSELNVNALELDDSALYLCASSLGQGGAYEQYFGPGTRLTVT.

V usage is TRBV13 and J usage is TRBJ2-1; TRBD1 aligns across 7 bases. The length of the CDR3 is 16 residues. The germline CDR1 and CDR2 sequences are PRHDT and FYEKMQ (reference sequence). V lost 2 bases to trimming and J lost 1 base; unmatched junction nucleotides: 5. The DNA for the CDR3 is TGTGCCAGCAGCTTATCTAGCAGGGGGTCCTACAATGAGCAGTTCTTC. As protein: CASSLSSRGSYNEQFF.

CDR3: CASSSLGWYSNQPQHF. DNA of the CDR3: TGTGCCAGCAGTTCCCTGGGGTGGTATAGCAATCAGCCCCAGCATTTT. V usage is TRBV27 and J usage is TRBJ1-5; D remains ambiguous. In germline, CDR1 is MNHEY, CDR2 SMNVEV (reference sequence). The CDR3 runs to 16 residues. Trimming left V 4 bases short and J 0 bases short, with 13 bases between.